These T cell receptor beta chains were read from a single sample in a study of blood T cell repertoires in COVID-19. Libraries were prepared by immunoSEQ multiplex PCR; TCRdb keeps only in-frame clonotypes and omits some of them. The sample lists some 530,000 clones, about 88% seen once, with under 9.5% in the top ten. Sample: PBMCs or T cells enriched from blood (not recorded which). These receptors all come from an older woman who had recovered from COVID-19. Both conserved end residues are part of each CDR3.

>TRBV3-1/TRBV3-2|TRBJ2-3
CASSLGQGGTDTQYF
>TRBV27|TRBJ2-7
CASTLRGRGTYEQYF
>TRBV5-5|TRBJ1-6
CASSLVPARVDSPLHF
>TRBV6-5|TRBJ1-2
CASKKPGQGAGYTF
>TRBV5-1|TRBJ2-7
CASSFAVAYEQYF
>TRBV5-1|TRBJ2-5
CASSLWAPKETQYF
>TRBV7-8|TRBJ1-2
CASTEGGGYGYTF
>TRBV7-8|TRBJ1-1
CASSLARDFTEAFF
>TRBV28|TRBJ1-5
CASSPGQGFQPQHF
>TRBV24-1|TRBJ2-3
CATSDRRLAGGLTDTQYF
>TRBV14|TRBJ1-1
CASSLGQDLQAFF
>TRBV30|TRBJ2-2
CAWSVLVAGTGELFF
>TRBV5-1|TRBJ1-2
CASSLAGSFSANYGYTF
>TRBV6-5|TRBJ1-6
CASTGTGGYNSPLHF
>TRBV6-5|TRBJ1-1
CASSYLGGENTEAFF
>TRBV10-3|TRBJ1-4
CAAGATNEKLFF
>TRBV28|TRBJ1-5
CASNRGQANQPQHF
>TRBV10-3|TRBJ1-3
CAISESRQPGNTIYF
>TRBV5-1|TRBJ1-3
CASSSPSSGNTIYF
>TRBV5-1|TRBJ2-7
CASSPGTAYERQYF
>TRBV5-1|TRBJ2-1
CASRSRDIPYNEQFF
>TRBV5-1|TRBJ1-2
CASSIGTGEGGYTF
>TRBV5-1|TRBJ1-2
CASSLGEGGAFYGYTF
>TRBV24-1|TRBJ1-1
CATSDSWGTGALPLNTEAFF
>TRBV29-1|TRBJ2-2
CSVARDRGTGELFF
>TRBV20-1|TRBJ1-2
CSASPRGDGYTF
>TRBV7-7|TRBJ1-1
CASSQQVNTEAFF
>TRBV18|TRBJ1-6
CASSGDRNSPLHF
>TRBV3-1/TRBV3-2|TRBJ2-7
CASSQYAQGPYEQYF
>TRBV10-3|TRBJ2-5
CASGTGLAGVQTQYF
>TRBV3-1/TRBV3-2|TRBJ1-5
CASSRGPLGDQPQHF
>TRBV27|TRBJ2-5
CASRLLAGETQYF
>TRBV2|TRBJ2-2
CASSPLAGGSGELFF
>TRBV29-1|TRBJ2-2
CSVAGTANTGELFF
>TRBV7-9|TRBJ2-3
CASSLESGNTQYF
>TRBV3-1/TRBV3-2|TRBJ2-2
CASSQEAPRGNTGELFF
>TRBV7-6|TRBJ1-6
CASSPRQGIGSPLHF
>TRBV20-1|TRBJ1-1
CSASNRLEAFF
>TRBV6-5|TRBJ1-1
CASRPKGLGNTEAFF
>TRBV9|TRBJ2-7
CASSDGVSYEQYF
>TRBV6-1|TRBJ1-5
CASSESGGSNQPQHF
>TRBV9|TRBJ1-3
CASSANRQGLSGNTIYF
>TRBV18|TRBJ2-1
CASSLLAGGRYNEQFF
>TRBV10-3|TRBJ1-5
CAIGQARYDQPQHF
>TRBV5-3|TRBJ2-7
CAGGRAGPSYEQYF
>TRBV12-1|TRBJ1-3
CASSPGQGAPQGSGNTIYF
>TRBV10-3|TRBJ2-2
CASLDTRNTGELFF
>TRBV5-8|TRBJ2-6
CASSPPRGSGANVLTF
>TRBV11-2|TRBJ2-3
CASSLNSGGAGDTQYF
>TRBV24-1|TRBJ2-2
CATSDFRNTGELFF
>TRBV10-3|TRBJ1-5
CAISEGTIGNQPQHF
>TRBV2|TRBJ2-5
CASSGARNTGKETQYF
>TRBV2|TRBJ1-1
CASTYGQAAEAFF
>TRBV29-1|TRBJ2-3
CSVFSGDTQYF
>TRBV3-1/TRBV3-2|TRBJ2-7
CASSQASGGYEQYF